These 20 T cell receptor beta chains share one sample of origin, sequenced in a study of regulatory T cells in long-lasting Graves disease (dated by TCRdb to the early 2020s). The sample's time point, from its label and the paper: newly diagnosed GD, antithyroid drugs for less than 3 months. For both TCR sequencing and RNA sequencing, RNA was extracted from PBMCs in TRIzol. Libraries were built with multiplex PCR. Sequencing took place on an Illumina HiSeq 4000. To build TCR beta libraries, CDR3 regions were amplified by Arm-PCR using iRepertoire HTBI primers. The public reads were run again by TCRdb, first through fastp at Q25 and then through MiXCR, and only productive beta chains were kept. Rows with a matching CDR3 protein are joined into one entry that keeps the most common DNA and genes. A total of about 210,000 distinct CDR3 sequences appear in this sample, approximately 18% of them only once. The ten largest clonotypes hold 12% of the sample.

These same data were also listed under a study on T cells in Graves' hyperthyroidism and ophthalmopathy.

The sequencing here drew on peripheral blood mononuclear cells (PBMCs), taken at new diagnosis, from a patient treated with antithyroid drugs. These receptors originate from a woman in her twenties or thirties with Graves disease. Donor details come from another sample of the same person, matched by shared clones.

The CDR3 DNA reads as TGCGCCAGCAGCCAAGAAGGTGGGGCCAACGTCCTGACTTTC. Translation: CASSQEGGANVLTF. The rearrangement uses TRBV4-1 and TRBJ2-6; D ambiguous. This CDR3 spans 14 amino acids. The V and J ends lost 0 bases and 3 bases respectively, with 3 bases between them. The V gene's germline CDR1 is MGHRA and CDR2 YSYEKL.

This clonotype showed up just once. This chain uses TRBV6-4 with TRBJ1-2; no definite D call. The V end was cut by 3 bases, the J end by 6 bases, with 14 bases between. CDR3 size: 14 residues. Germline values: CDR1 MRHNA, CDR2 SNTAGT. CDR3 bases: TGTGCCAGCAGTGAATTTGCCACCCCTAATGGCTACACCTTC. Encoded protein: CASSEFATPNGYTF.

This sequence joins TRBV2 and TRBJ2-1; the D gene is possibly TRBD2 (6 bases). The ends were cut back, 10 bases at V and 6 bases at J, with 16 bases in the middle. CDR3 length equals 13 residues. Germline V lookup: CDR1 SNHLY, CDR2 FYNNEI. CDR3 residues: CATVAMGGNEQFF. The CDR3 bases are TGTGCCACCGTCGCGATGGGGGGCAATGAGCAGTTCTTC.

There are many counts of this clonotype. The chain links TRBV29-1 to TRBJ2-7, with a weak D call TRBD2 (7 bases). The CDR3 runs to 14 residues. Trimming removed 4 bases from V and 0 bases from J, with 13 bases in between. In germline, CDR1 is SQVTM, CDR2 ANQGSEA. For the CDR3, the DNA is TGCAGCGTTGTAGGGGGAGGGCCCTCCTACGAGCAGTACTTC. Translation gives CSVVGGGPSYEQYF.

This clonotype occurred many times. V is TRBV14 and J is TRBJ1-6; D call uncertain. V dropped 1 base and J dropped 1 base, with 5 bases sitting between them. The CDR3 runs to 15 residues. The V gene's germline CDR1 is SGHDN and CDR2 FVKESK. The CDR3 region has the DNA TGTGCCAGCAGCCAAGGGCAATCCTATAATTCACCCCTCCACTTT. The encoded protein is CASSQGQSYNSPLHF.

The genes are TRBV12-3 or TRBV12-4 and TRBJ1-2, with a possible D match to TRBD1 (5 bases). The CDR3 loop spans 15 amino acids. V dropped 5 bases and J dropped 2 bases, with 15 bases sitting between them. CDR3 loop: CASSVGTPGNYGYTF. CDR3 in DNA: TGTGCCAGCAGTGTCGGGACTCCGGGAAACTATGGCTACACCTTC.

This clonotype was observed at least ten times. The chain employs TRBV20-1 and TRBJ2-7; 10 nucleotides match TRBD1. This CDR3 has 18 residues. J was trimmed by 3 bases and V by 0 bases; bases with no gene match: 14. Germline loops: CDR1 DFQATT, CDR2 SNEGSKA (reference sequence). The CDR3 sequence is CSARDRRGPGQGIYEQYF. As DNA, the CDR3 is TGCAGTGCTAGAGATAGGCGGGGACCGGGACAGGGGATCTACGAGCAGTACTTC.

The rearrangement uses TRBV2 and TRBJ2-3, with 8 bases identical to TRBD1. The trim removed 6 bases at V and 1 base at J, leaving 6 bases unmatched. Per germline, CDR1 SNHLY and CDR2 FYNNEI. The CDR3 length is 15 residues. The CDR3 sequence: CASRLRGLGTDTQYF. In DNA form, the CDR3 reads TGTGCCAGCAGACTCAGGGGGCTAGGCACAGATACGCAGTATTTT.

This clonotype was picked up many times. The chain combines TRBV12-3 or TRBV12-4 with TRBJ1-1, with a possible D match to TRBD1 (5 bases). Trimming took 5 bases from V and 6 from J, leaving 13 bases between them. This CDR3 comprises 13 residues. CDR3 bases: TGTGCCAGCAGTCGGGGCGGAGGGGCTGAAGCTTTCTTT. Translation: CASSRGGGAEAFF.

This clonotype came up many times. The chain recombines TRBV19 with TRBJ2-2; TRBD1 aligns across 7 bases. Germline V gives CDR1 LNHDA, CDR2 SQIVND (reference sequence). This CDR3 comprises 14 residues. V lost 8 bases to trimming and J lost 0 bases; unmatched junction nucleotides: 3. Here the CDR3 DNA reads TGTGCCAGTTCCGGGACAGCGAACACCGGGGAGCTGTTTTTT. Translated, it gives CASSGTANTGELFF. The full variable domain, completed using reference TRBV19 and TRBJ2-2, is DGGITQSPKYLFRKEGQNVTLSCEQNLNHDAMYWYRQDPGQGLRLIYYSQIVNDFQKGDIAEGYSVSREKKESFPLTVTSAQKNPTAFYLCASSGTANTGELFFGEGSRLTVL.

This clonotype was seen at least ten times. The CDR3 DNA reads TGCAGTGCTAGCCGAACCCACGGCGGCTCGGGCTACACCTTC. This gives the protein CSASRTHGGSGYTF. The V call is TRBV20-1, the J call TRBJ1-2; no clear D gene. Germline CDR1 reads DFQATT; CDR2 reads SNEGSKA (reference sequence). This CDR3 spans 14 amino acids. V was pared by 3 bases and J by 8 bases, with 19 bases between.

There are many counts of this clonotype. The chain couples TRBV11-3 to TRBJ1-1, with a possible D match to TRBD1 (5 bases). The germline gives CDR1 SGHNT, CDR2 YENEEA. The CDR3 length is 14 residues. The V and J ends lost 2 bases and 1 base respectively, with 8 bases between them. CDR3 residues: CASSLQGRNTEAFF. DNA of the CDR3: TGTGCCAGCAGCTTACAGGGACGGAACACTGAAGCTTTCTTT.

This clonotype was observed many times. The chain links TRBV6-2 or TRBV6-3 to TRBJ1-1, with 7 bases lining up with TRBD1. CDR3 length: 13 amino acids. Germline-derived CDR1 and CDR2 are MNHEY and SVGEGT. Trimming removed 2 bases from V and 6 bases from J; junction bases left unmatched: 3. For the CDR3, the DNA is TGTGCCAGCAGTTACCGGACAGGCGCTGAAGCTTTCTTT. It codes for CASSYRTGAEAFF.

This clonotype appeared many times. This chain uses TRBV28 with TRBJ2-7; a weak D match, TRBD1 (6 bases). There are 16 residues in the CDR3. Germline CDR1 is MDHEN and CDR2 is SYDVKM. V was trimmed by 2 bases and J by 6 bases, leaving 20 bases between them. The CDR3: CASSLEEQGTLAEQYF. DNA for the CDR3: TGTGCCAGCAGTTTAGAGGAACAGGGTACGCTGGCCGAGCAGTACTTC.

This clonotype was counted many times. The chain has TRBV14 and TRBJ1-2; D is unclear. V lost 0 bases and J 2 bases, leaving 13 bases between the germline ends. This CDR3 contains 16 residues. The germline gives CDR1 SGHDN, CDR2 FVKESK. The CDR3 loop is CASSQDRGGRNYGYTF. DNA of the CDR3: TGTGCCAGCAGCCAAGATCGGGGTGGAAGAAACTATGGCTACACCTTC.

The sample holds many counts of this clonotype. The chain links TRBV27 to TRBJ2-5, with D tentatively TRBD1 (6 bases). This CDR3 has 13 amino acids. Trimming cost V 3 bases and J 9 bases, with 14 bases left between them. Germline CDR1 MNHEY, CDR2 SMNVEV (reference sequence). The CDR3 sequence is CASSLTQGGAQYF. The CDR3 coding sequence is TGTGCCAGCAGTTTGACACAGGGTGGGGCCCAGTACTTC.

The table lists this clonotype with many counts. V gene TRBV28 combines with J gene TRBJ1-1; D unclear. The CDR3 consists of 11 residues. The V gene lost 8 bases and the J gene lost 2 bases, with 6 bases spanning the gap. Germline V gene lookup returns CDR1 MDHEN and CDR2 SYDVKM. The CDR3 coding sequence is TGTGCCAGCGAGGGAAACACTGAAGCTTTCTTT. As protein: CASEGNTEAFF. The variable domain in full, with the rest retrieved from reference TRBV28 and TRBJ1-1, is DVKVTQSSRYLVKRTGEKVFLECVQDMDHENMFWYRQDPGLGLRLIYFSYDVKMKEKGDIPEGYSVSREKKERFSLILESASTNQTSMYLCASEGNTEAFFGQGTRLTVV.

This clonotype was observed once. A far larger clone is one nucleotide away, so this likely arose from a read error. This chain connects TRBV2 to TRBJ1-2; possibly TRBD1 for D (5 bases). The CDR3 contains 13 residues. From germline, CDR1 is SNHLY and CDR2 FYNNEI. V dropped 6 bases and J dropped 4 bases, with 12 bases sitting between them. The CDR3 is CASRPDQGYGYTF. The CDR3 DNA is TGTGCCAGCAGGCCCGACCAGGGCTATGGCTACACCTTC.

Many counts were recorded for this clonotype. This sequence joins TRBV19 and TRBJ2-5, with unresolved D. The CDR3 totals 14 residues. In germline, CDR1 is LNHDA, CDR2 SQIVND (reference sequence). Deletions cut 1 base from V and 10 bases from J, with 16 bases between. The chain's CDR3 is CASSIGPSTMGQYF. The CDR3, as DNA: TGTGCCAGTAGTATAGGCCCCTCCACCATGGGCCAGTACTTC.

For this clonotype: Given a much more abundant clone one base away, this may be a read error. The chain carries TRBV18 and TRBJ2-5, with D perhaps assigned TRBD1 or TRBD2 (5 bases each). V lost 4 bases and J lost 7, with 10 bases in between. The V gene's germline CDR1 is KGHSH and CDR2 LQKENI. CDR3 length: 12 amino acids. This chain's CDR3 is CASSLGTGTQYF. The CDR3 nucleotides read TGTGCCAGCTCACTCGGGACGGGGACCCAGTACTTC.